This T cell receptor (beta chain) appears in the sequencing data of a study of regulatory T cells in long-lasting Graves disease. General study findings and limits: Persistent Graves' cases showed lower TCR diversity than newly diagnosed cases.

Time point specified: newly diagnosed GD, antithyroid drugs for less than 3 months. Researchers made the TCR library from RNA that was extracted from PBMCs. Investigators report Graves' disease was diagnosed under American Thyroid Association guidelines. Regarding this clonotype: No antigen is known for it.

Germline-derived CDR1 and CDR2 are MNHEY and SMNVEV (reference sequence). The CDR3 has 19 residues. Losses at the gene ends were 1 base for V and 0 bases for J; bases not matched to a gene: 7. In building TCR beta libraries, iRepertoire HTBI primers were used together with Arm-PCR of CDR3 regions. In TCRdb, the multiplex PCR reads were re-called with MiXCR into one record per CDR3 protein. The profile shows about 320,000 distinct CDR3 sequences, 15% to 20% of them singletons. Sequenced material: peripheral blood mononuclear cells (PBMCs), taken at new diagnosis, from a patient treated with antithyroid drugs. The TCR comes from a female donor with Graves disease. The chain recombines TRBV27 with TRBJ2-7, with 15 bases lining up with TRBD2. The CDR3 region is CASSLYGLAGGFPSYEQYF. CDR3 coding DNA: TGTGCCAGCAGTTTATACGGACTAGCGGGAGGGTTCCCCTCCTACGAGCAGTACTTC.